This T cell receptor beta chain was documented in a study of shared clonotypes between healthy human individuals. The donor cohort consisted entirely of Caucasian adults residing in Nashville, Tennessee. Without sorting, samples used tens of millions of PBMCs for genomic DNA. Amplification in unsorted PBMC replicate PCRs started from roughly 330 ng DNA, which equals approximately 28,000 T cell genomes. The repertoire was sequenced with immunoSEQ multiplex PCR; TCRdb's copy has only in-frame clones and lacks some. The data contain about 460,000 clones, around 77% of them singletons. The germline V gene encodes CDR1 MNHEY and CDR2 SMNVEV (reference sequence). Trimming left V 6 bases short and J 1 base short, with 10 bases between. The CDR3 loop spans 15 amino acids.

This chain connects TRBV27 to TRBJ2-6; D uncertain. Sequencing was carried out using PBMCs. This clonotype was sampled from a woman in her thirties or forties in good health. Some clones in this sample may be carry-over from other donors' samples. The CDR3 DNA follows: TGTGCCAGCAGCCTCCTCTCATCTGGGGCCAACGTCCTGACTTTC. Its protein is CASSLLSSGANVLTF.